Included here is one T cell receptor beta chain sequence, with context. This entry comes from a study of blood T cell repertoires in COVID-19. Overall study: The samples span acute and convalescent COVID-19 from the United States, Italy and Spain. Sample material is recorded as cDNA or gDNA derived from T cells, B-cell-depleted T cells, or PBMCs.

As originally analysed: Amplified reference gene primers provided the basis for estimating nucleated cell counts. Here immunoSEQ multiplex PCR was the method, and the copy in TCRdb shows in-frame clones only, minus some. V and J calls and clone size are those listed in that table; D and trimming were worked out from the DNA. The table lists about 86,000 clones, about 89% of them singletons, with 0.85% to 1.3% in the top ten. CDR3 size: 15 residues. CDR1 is SGHAT and CDR2 is FQNNGV in the germline V gene. Trimming at V came to 5 bases and at J to 7 bases, leaving 10 bases not matched to a gene. The chain recombines TRBV11-2 with TRBJ2-1; 8 bases are a match to TRBD2. Sequencing used peripheral blood. The sequence came from a human donor in a cohort sampled during active COVID-19. In nucleotides, the CDR3 is TGTGCCAGCAGCCCGCAGCTCGGGGGGGCTAATGAGCAGTTCTTC. Translation gives CASSPQLGGANEQFF. Full variable domain (rest looked up from reference TRBV11-2 and TRBJ2-1): EAGVAQSPRYKIIEKRQSVAFWCNPISGHATLYWYQQILGQGPKLLIQFQNNGVVDDSQLPKDRFSAERLKGVDSTLKIQPAKLEDSAVYLCASSPQLGGANEQFFGPGTRLTVL.